This T cell receptor (beta chain) came from a study of T cell changes during pregnancy in multiple sclerosis. TCRdb keeps only in-frame clones here, not all; method: immunoSEQ multiplex PCR. The table lists around 31,000 clones, 90% of them singletons. Germline V gene data show CDR1 as SNHLY and CDR2 as FYNNEI. J was trimmed by 0 bases and V by 8 bases; bases with no gene match: 10. The CDR3 length is 15 residues. The source material was CD8+ T cells from peripheral blood mononuclear cells, sampled in the second trimester of pregnancy. This TCR derives from a female donor with multiple sclerosis, enrolled in a pregnancy study. The rearrangement links TRBV2 to TRBJ2-7, with 7 bases that match TRBD2. CDR3 loop: CASGRLAAGSYEQYF. CDR3 bases: TGTGCCAGCGGGCGCCTAGCGGCTGGCTCCTACGAGCAGTACTTC.